Listed below are T cell receptor beta chains from one sample, sequenced in a study of control samples from healthy donors and cancer patients. Some clones are missing from TCRdb's copy, which holds only in-frame ones; the method was immunoSEQ multiplex PCR. The sample holds 150,000 to 200,000 clones, 88% seen once. Source material: blood. These receptors were collected from a woman aged 25 to 39 in good health. CDR3s include the opening cysteine and the closing phenylalanine or tryptophan. Fields, in order: CDR3 length, clone size, J gene, V gene, D gene, CDR3 protein, CDR3 DNA. D genes are given only for firm matches. Clone sizes are given selectively: once, few, many, or a class where the clone is expanded.

15 | NA | TRBJ2-1 | TRBV7-9 | NA | CASSPSQGKNNEQFF | TGTGCCAGCAGCCCCTCACAGGGAAAAAATAATGAGCAGTTCTTC
14 | NA | TRBJ1-6 | TRBV30 | TRBD1 | CAWSAGQGDSPLHF | TGTGCCTGGAGCGCGGGACAGGGTGATTCACCCCTCCACTTT
14 | NA | TRBJ1-2 | TRBV2 | TRBD1 | CASTTGQAGYGYTF | TGTGCCAGCACAACAGGACAGGCAGGCTATGGCTACACCTTC
14 | NA | TRBJ1-1 | TRBV11-2 | NA | CASSLEALGSRAFF | TGTGCCAGCAGCTTAGAAGCCCTCGGGAGCAGGGCTTTCTTT
12 | once | TRBJ2-2 | TRBV11-3 | NA | CASSLVGGELFF | TGTGCCAGCAGCTTAGTCGGCGGGGAGCTGTTTTTT
12 | NA | TRBJ1-2 | TRBV6-5 | NA | CGCRDTGYGYTF | TGCGGATGCCGGGACACGGGCTATGGCTACACCTTC
12 | NA | TRBJ2-5 | TRBV27 | NA | CASSSRGETQYF | TGTGCCAGCAGTTCTAGAGGGGAGACCCAGTACTTC
13 | NA | TRBJ2-2 | TRBV27 | NA | CASSLSSTGELFF | TGTGCCAGCAGTTTATCCAGCACCGGGGAGCTGTTTTTT
13 | NA | TRBJ1-2 | TRBV6-1 | NA | CASSEDTNYGYTF | TGTGCCAGCAGTGAAGACACTAACTATGGCTACACCTTC
14 | NA | TRBJ1-1 | TRBV2 | NA | CASNEGKRRTEAFF | TGTGCCAGCAATGAAGGGAAGAGGCGAACTGAAGCTTTCTTT
15 | NA | TRBJ2-5 | TRBV24-1 | NA | CATSEPTDPRETQYF | TGTGCCACCAGTGAACCGACAGACCCTAGGGAGACCCAGTACTTC
15 | NA | TRBJ2-3 | TRBV5-6 | TRBD1 | CASSSRDRGTDTQYF | TGTGCCAGCAGCTCCCGGGACAGGGGCACAGATACGCAGTATTTT
15 | NA | TRBJ1-6 | TRBV14 | NA | CASSPGAGTNSPLHF | TGTGCCAGCAGCCCCGGGGCGGGTACCAATTCACCCCTCCACTTT
16 | NA | TRBJ1-4 | TRBV25-1 | NA | CASSEPPGRMHEKLFF | TGTGCCAGCAGTGAACCCCCGGGACGGATGCATGAAAAACTGTTTTTT
14 | NA | TRBJ2-3 | TRBV5-1 | NA | CASSLSSSTDTQYF | TGCGCCAGCAGCTTGAGCTCCTCCACAGATACGCAGTATTTT
14 | NA | TRBJ2-7 | TRBV4-1 | NA | CASSPRDGAYEQYF | TGCGCCAGCAGCCCCCGGGACGGAGCCTACGAGCAGTACTTC
13 | NA | TRBJ2-5 | TRBV12-3/TRBV12-4 | NA | CASSLEQKETQYF | TGTGCCAGCAGTTTAGAACAAAAAGAGACCCAGTACTTC